What follows are 27 T cell receptor beta chains derived from one specimen sequenced in a study of T cell repertoires in cytomegalovirus infection. Each CDR3 protein is one row after TCRdb ran MiXCR on the reads. The sample holds around 300,000 distinct CDR3 sequences; about a quarter are singletons and the top ten take roughly 14%. The sample consisted of PBMCs. All receptors derive from a human donor in good health (CMV status not recorded). Some clones in this sample may be carry-over from other donors' samples.

This clonotype has a handful of counts. The CDR3 region is CASSQELGWNQPQHF. The CDR3 DNA follows: TGCGCCAGCAGCCAAGAGTTGGGGTGGAATCAGCCCCAGCATTTT. The V and J genes are TRBV4-3 and TRBJ1-5; D not certain. Germline V gene lookup returns CDR1 LGHNA and CDR2 YSLEER. CDR3 length equals 15 residues. V shed 0 bases and J shed 4 bases, with 10 bases lying between them.

Many counts were recorded for this clonotype. This chain joins TRBV7-9 and TRBJ2-1; D is possibly TRBD1 (5 bases). Germline-derived CDR1 and CDR2 are SEHNR and FQNEAQ (reference sequence). V lost 1 base and J lost 9, with 16 bases in between. The CDR3 has 15 amino acids. The CDR3 region is CASSLGVREDSEQFF. The DNA for the CDR3 is TGTGCCAGCAGCTTAGGGGTCAGGGAAGACAGTGAGCAGTTCTTC. Drawing the rest from reference TRBV7-9 and TRBJ2-1, the complete variable domain is DTGVSQNPRHKITKRGQNVTFRCDPISEHNRLYWYRQTLGQGPEFLTYFQNEAQLEKSRLLSDRFSAERPKGSFSTLEIQRTEQGDSAMYLCASSLGVREDSEQFFGPGTRLTVL.

The chain uses TRBV12-3 or TRBV12-4 and TRBJ2-3; tentative D call: TRBD2 (6 bases). The CDR3 is made up of 14 amino acids. V lost 3 bases and J 2 bases, leaving 9 bases between the germline ends. CDR3 residues: CASSFRLVTDTQYF. DNA for the CDR3: TGTGCCAGCAGTTTCCGACTAGTCACAGATACGCAGTATTTT.

V and J are TRBV27 and TRBJ2-3, with 10 bases that match TRBD1. The germline gives CDR1 MNHEY, CDR2 SMNVEV (reference sequence). The J segment lost 3 bases and the V segment lost 4 bases, leaving 4 bases of the junction unmatched. The CDR3 sequence is 15 residues long. The CDR3 region has the DNA TGTGCCAGCAGTTGGGGGACAGGGGCAACAGATACGCAGTATTTT. It encodes CASSWGTGATDTQYF.

Relative to its sample, this clonotype is medium-sized. The V gene is TRBV7-6, the J gene TRBJ2-1, with 9 positions matching TRBD2. The CDR3 runs 15 residues. Germline CDR1 and CDR2: SGHVS and FNYEAQ. The ends lost 1 base at V and 9 bases at J; junction bases unmatched: 7. In nucleotides, the CDR3 is TGTGCCAGCAGCTTAGAAGCGGGAGGCCCAGTTGAGCAGTTCTTC. Translating gives CASSLEAGGPVEQFF.

Ten or more counts support this clonotype. CDR3 loop: CASSSRKGGPSNEQYF. The DNA of the CDR3 is TGTGCCAGCAGCTCCCGCAAAGGGGGGCCATCCAACGAGCAGTACTTC. V and J are TRBV7-2 and TRBJ2-7; D tentatively reads TRBD1 or TRBD2 (6 bases each). The V and J ends lost 4 bases and 5 bases respectively, with 21 bases between them. The germline V gene encodes CDR1 SGHTA and CDR2 FQGNSA. This CDR3 has 16 residues.

This clonotype was detected many times. The rearrangement joins TRBV7-2 to TRBJ1-6, with D maybe TRBD1 (5 bases). The CDR3 is 15 amino acids. V gave up 1 base and J gave up 6 bases, with 10 bases separating them. Germline CDR1 reads SGHTA; CDR2 reads FQGNSA. The CDR3 reads CASSLDQGSNSPLHF. Written as DNA, the CDR3 is TGTGCCAGCAGCTTAGATCAGGGTTCTAATTCACCCCTCCACTTT.

V is TRBV10-3 and J is TRBJ2-3, with TRBD2 matching 9 bases. V lost 0 bases to trimming and J lost 1 base; unmatched junction nucleotides: 2. CDR3 length: 16 residues. Germline values: CDR1 ENHRY, CDR2 SYGVKD. CDR3 protein: CAISESSGRGTDTQYF. CDR3 nucleotides: TGTGCCATCAGTGAGTCTAGCGGGAGAGGCACAGATACGCAGTATTTT.

This clonotype turned up a few times. The J gene is TRBJ2-2, the V gene TRBV2; maybe TRBD2 (5 bases). V gave up 7 bases and J gave up 3 bases, with 15 bases separating them. This CDR3 is 15 amino acids long. Germline CDR1 SNHLY, CDR2 FYNNEI. CDR3 region: CASTLKAGHTGELFF. The CDR3 nucleotides read TGTGCCAGCACCTTGAAGGCGGGTCACACCGGGGAGCTGTTTTTT.

This clonotype has only a few counts. The chain employs TRBV10-3 and TRBJ2-1, with 10 nucleotides matching TRBD2. Losses at the gene ends were 6 bases for V and 8 bases for J; bases not matched to a gene: 4. The V gene's germline CDR1 is ENHRY and CDR2 SYGVKD. The CDR3 is made up of 13 amino acids. In DNA form, the CDR3 reads TGTGCCATCAGCCTAGCGGGAGTACATGAGCAGTTCTTC. This sequence encodes CAISLAGVHEQFF.

This clonotype was observed at least ten times. The chain joins TRBV28 to TRBJ2-2; 8 bases fit TRBD2. The germline CDR1 and CDR2 sequences are MDHEN and SYDVKM. V lost 2 bases to trimming and J lost 7 bases; unmatched junction nucleotides: 15. This CDR3 spans 18 amino acids. The CDR3 sequence: CASSLNPWRAGEVGELFF. The CDR3 bases are TGTGCCAGCAGTTTAAATCCGTGGAGAGCGGGAGAGGTCGGGGAGCTGTTTTTT.

This clonotype was counted between two and nine times. The chain employs TRBV18 and TRBJ2-2; possibly TRBD1 for D (5 bases). The CDR3 covers 14 residues. Trimming took 3 bases from V and 6 from J, leaving 11 bases between them. Germline CDR1 is KGHSH and CDR2 is LQKENI. The CDR3 nucleotides are TGTGCCAGCTCACCGCTAGGACACGCCGGGGAGCTGTTTTTT. It codes for CASSPLGHAGELFF.

In its sample, this clonotype was seen a few times. The gene calls are TRBV20-1 and TRBJ2-7; 10 bases map to TRBD2. V was pared by 5 bases and J by 6 bases, with 13 bases of the junction left unmatched. CDR1 is DFQATT and CDR2 is SNEGSKA in the germline V gene (reference sequence). The CDR3 sequence is 15 residues long. For the CDR3, the DNA is TGCAGTGCTCCCGACTTGGCTAGCGGGAGCAGCGAGCAGTACTTC. This gives the protein CSAPDLASGSSEQYF.

V gene TRBV5-1 combines with J gene TRBJ2-5; a possible D gene is TRBD1 (5 bases). Germline V CDR1 and CDR2: SGHRS, YFSETQ. The CDR3 covers 14 residues. Trimming took off 6 bases at V and 1 base at J, with 13 bases between the two ends. The CDR3 protein is CASTRRGTQETQYF. The DNA for the CDR3 is TGCGCCAGCACCAGAAGGGGAACCCAAGAGACCCAGTACTTC.

This clonotype was counted many times. The chain recombines TRBV7-3 with TRBJ2-2, with D perhaps TRBD1 or TRBD2 (5 bases each). Germline V gives CDR1 SGHTA, CDR2 FQGTGA. The CDR3 runs to 15 residues. The ends were cut back, 5 bases at V and 2 bases at J, with 12 bases in the middle. The CDR3 is CASSTAGTNTGELFF. CDR3 sequence (DNA): TGTGCCAGCAGCACTGCCGGGACCAACACCGGGGAGCTGTTTTTT.

This clonotype showed up many times. The V and J genes are TRBV7-2 and TRBJ2-1; D might be TRBD2 (5 bases). Trimming stripped 7 bases from V and 10 bases from J, with 17 bases between. This CDR3 has 13 amino acids. Germline lookup yields CDR1 SGHTA and CDR2 FQGNSA. The CDR3: CASTKPGLWEQFF. As DNA, the CDR3 is TGTGCCAGCACCAAACCGGGGTTATGGGAGCAGTTCTTC.

Ten or more counts support this clonotype. This chain joins TRBV7-2 and TRBJ2-1; TRBD2 matches 9 bases. Per germline, CDR1 SGHTA and CDR2 FQGNSA. V was pared by 5 bases and J by 9 bases, with 17 bases of the junction left unmatched. The CDR3 totals 17 residues. The CDR3 here is CASSPQGGRSGRTEQFF. CDR3 in DNA: TGTGCCAGCAGCCCCCAAGGGGGGAGAAGCGGGAGGACTGAGCAGTTCTTC. The complete variable domain, with remaining parts taken from reference TRBV7-2 and TRBJ2-1, reads GAGVSQSPSNKVTEKGKDVELRCDPISGHTALYWYRQSLGQGLEFLIYFQGNSAPDKSGLPSDRFSAERTGGSVSTLTIQRTQQEDSAVYLCASSPQGGRSGRTEQFFGPGTRLTVL.

This clonotype was detected many times. V and J are TRBV5-5 and TRBJ1-6, with D unresolved. The CDR3 loop spans 16 amino acids. V lost 2 bases and J 9 bases, leaving 18 bases between the germline ends. Germline values: CDR1 SGHKS, CDR2 YYEKEE (reference sequence). The DNA of the CDR3 is TGTGCCAGCAGCTTAAGTAGCGTCCGGGTTCTTTCACCCCTCCACTTT. It yields the protein CASSLSSVRVLSPLHF.

This chain uses TRBV6-5 with TRBJ2-7; D gene uncertain. Germline V CDR1 and CDR2: MNHEY, SVGAGI. V lost 3 bases, J lost 1 base, and 7 bases lay in between. The CDR3 runs to 13 residues. CDR3 sequence (DNA): TGTGCCAGCAGTTATATGGGTTCCTACGAGCAGTACTTC. Residues: CASSYMGSYEQYF.

V usage is TRBV20-1 and J usage is TRBJ1-6, with TRBD1 as a possible D gene (6 bases). The ends were cut back, 0 bases at V and 9 bases at J, with 24 bases in the middle. The CDR3 length is 18 residues. Germline CDR1 DFQATT, CDR2 SNEGSKA (reference sequence). DNA for the CDR3: TGCAGTGCTAGAGATAGGCGTACAGGGAAGGGATTAGGTTCACCCCTCCACTTT. This gives the protein CSARDRRTGKGLGSPLHF.

This clonotype was seen more than once but under ten times. The rearrangement links TRBV2 to TRBJ2-5, with 7 nucleotides matching TRBD1. The germline CDR1 and CDR2 sequences are SNHLY and FYNNEI. V lost 5 bases to trimming and J lost 0 bases; unmatched junction nucleotides: 3. The CDR3 sequence is 14 residues long. The chain's CDR3 is CASSSDRYQETQYF. DNA for the CDR3: TGTGCCAGCAGTTCGGACAGGTACCAAGAGACCCAGTACTTC.

The V and J genes are TRBV7-8 and TRBJ2-2; the D gene could be TRBD1 or TRBD2 (7 bases each). Trimming pared 5 bases from V and 2 bases from J, leaving 15 bases between. The CDR3 loop spans 16 amino acids. Germline assignment: CDR1 SGHVS and CDR2 FQNEAQ. CDR3: CASSRQGGPNTGELFF. CDR3 nucleotide sequence: TGTGCCAGCAGCAGACAGGGAGGGCCTAACACCGGGGAGCTGTTTTTT.

This clonotype was counted only a few times. V usage is TRBV20-1 and J usage is TRBJ1-1; tentative D call: TRBD1 (6 bases). CDR1 is DFQATT and CDR2 is SNEGSKA in the germline V gene (reference sequence). V was pared by 0 bases and J by 0 bases, with 8 bases between. The length of the CDR3 is 14 residues. CDR3: CSAREGTMNTEAFF. DNA of the CDR3: TGCAGTGCTAGAGAAGGGACAATGAACACTGAAGCTTTCTTT.

The chain joins TRBV26 to TRBJ2-1. TRBV26 is termed a pseudogene. This CDR3 is built from 16 residues. The CDR3 DNA follows: TGTGCCAGCAGTTCCTCGATGGGTTGGTCCTACAATGAGCAGTTCTTC. Protein sequence: CASSSSMGWSYNEQFF.

The chain has TRBV7-2 and TRBJ2-7, with 10 bases aligning to TRBD2. V dropped 5 bases and J dropped 2; count of bases not matched to a gene: 6. The CDR3 covers 15 residues. Per germline, CDR1 SGHTA and CDR2 FQGNSA. The CDR3 loop reads CASSLKGLATYEQYF. Written as DNA, the CDR3 is TGTGCCAGCAGCCTAAAGGGACTAGCGACCTACGAGCAGTACTTC.

In its sample, this clonotype was seen many times. This sequence joins TRBV7-2 and TRBJ1-1; 9 bases match TRBD1. Trimming at V came to 5 bases and at J to 8 bases, leaving 12 bases not matched to a gene. Per the germline V gene, CDR1 is SGHTA and CDR2 is FQGNSA. This CDR3 is 15 amino acids long. CDR3 in amino acids: CASSPTRNRGREAFF. The CDR3 DNA sequence: TGTGCCAGCAGCCCAACCCGTAACAGGGGGCGAGAAGCTTTCTTT.

This clonotype was observed a few times. The DNA of the CDR3 is TGCAGCGGCTCGGAGTTTGCGAGCGAGCAGTTCTTC. Translated: CSGSEFASEQFF. This chain joins TRBV29-1 and TRBJ2-1; the D is unclear. The ends were cut back, 7 bases at V and 10 bases at J, with 17 bases in the middle. Germline V gene lookup returns CDR1 SQVTM and CDR2 ANQGSEA. The CDR3 sequence is 12 residues long.